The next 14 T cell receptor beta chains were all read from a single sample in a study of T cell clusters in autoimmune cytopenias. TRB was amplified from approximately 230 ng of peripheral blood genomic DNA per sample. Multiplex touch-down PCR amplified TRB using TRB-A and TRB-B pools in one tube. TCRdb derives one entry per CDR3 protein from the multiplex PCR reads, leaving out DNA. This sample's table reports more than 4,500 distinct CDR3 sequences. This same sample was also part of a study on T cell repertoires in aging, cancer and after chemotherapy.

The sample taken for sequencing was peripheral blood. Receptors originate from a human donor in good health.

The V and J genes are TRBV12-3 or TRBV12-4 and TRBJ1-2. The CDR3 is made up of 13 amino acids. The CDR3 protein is CASSFTGPYGYTF.

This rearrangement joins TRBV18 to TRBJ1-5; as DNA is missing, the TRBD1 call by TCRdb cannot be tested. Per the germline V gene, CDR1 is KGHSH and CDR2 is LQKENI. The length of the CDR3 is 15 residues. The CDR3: CASSRAGQGNQPQHF.

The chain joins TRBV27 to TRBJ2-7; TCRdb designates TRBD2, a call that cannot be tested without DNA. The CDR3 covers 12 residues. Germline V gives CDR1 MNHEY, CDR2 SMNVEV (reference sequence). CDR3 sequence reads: CASRASAWEQYF.

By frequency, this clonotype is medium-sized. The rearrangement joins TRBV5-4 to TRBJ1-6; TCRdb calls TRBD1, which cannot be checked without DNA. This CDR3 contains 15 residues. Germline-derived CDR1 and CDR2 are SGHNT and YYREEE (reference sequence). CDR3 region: CASSLGQETNSPLHF.

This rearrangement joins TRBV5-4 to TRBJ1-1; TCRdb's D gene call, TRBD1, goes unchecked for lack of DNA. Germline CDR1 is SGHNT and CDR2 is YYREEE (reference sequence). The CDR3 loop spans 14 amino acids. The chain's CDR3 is CASAVGGGWTEAFF. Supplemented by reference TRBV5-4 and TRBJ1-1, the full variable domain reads ETGVTQSPTHLIKTRGQQVTLRCSSQSGHNTVSWYQQALGQGPQFIFQYYREEENGRGNFPPRFSGLQFPNYSSELNVNALELDDSALYLCASAVGGGWTEAFFGQGTRLTVV.

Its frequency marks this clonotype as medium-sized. CDR3: CASSYSRYINTGELFF. This sequence joins TRBV6-2 or TRBV6-3 and TRBJ2-2. CDR1 MNHEY and CDR2 SVGEGT come from the germline V gene. The CDR3 runs to 16 residues.

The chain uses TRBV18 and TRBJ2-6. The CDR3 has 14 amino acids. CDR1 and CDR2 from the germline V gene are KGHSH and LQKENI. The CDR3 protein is CASSPTVGANVLTF.

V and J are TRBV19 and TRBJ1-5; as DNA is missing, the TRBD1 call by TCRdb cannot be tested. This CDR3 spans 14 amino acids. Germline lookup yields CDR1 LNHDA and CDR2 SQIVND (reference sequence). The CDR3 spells CASSMRGRFQPQHF.

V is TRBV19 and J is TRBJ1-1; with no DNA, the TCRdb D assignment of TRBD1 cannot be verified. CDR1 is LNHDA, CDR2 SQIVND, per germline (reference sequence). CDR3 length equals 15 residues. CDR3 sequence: CASSQMGRPNTEAFF.

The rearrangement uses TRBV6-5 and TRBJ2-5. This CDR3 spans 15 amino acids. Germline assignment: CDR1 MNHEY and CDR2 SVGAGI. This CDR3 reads CASSYSTQVRETQYF.

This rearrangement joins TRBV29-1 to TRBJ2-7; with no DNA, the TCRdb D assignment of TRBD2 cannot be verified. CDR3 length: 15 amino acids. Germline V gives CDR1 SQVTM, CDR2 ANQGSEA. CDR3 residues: CSVLGGDHLSYEQYF.

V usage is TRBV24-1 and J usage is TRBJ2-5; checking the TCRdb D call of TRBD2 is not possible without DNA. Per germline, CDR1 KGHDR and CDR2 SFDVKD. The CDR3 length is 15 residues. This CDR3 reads CATSDLRRGGETQYF.

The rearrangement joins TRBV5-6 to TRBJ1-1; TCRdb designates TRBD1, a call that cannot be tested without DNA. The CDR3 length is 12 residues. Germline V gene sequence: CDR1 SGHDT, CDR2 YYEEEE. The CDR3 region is CASSAASGNDFF.

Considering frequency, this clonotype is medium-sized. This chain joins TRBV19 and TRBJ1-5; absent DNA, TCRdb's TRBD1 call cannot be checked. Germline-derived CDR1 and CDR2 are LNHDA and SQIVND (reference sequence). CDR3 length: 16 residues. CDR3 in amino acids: CASSIAAGYSNQPQHF.